The 3 T cell receptor beta chains below all came from one sample that was sequenced in a study of beta chain features in type 1 diabetes. Study outcomes and limitations: Researchers report that Type 1 diabetes patients had moderately but significantly shorter TCRB CDR3s across all four CD4+ subsets.

Their specific antigens are unknown. Reverse transcribing all isolated RNA meant expressed TCRB transcripts were sequenced. Produced via immunoSEQ multiplex PCR; TCRdb's table is partial and in-frame only. The sample yields tens of thousands of clones, roughly 70% seen once. Source material: stem cell memory CD4+ T cells from blood. These receptors came from a woman aged 40 to 55 with type 1 diabetes.

This clone appeared a few times. The CDR3 is CASSQAPLVTEAFF. The CDR3 DNA follows: TGCGCCAGCAGCCAAGCCCCTTTAGTAACTGAAGCTTTCTTT. V and J are TRBV4-3 and TRBJ1-1; the D is unclear. CDR3 length: 14 residues. V lost 1 base, J lost 5 bases, and 11 bases lay in between. Germline V CDR1 and CDR2: LGHNA, YSLEER.

V is TRBV2 and J is TRBJ2-5, with 12 bases aligning to TRBD1. Germline values: CDR1 SNHLY, CDR2 FYNNEI. This CDR3 region has 14 residues. Germline trimming cut 4 bases from V and 5 bases from J; bases unmatched to any gene: 2. Written as DNA, the CDR3 is TGTGCCAGCAGTGCTGGGACAGGGGGCGAGACCCAGTACTTC. Translated, it gives CASSAGTGGETQYF.

The gene calls are TRBV18 and TRBJ1-2; D ambiguous. This CDR3 region has 16 residues. Germline CDR1 and CDR2: KGHSH and LQKENI. V gave up 1 base and J gave up 4 bases, with 16 bases separating them. CDR3 residues: CASSPQKAGNGYGYTF. CDR3 sequence (DNA): TGTGCCAGCTCACCACAAAAAGCGGGAAACGGCTATGGCTACACCTTC. Full variable domain (outside the CDR3, taken from reference TRBV18 and TRBJ1-2): NAGVMQNPRHLVRRRGQEARLRCSPMKGHSHVYWYRQLPEEGLKFMVYLQKENIIDESGMPKERFSAEFPKEGPSILRIQQVVRGDSAAYFCASSPQKAGNGYGYTFGSGTRLTVV.